This T cell receptor (beta chain) was identified in a study of cytomegalovirus exposure and HLA in healthy donors. Study results and caveats: The tendency of first-cohort TCR clusters to co-occur in the roughly 130 validation repertoires emerged from a later analysis.

Clones were read by immunoSEQ multiplex PCR, and TCRdb kept only the in-frame ones, dropping some. Of approximately 300,000 clones detected, about nine tenths appear once; the ten largest clones hold roughly 1.2%. The trim removed 3 bases at V and 3 bases at J, leaving 3 bases unmatched. The length of the CDR3 is 14 residues. In germline, CDR1 is SNHLY, CDR2 FYNNEI. About this clone: The antigen is unknown.

The approximately 120-subject validation cohort, separate from the approximately 630-subject first cohort, included the donors. This TCR came from a woman in her twenties or thirties in good health and CMV-seropositive. The chain carries TRBV2 and TRBJ2-7, with 9 bases matching TRBD1. Sequencing was carried out using PBMCs. The CDR3 reads CASSEPGQGYEQYF. The CDR3 DNA sequence: TGTGCCAGCAGTGAGCCGGGACAGGGCTACGAGCAGTACTTC.